These 32 T cell receptor beta chains were sequenced from one sample in a study of beta chain features in type 1 diabetes. The entirety of the isolated RNA underwent reverse transcription, so expressed TCRB transcripts were sequenced. Method: immunoSEQ multiplex PCR; TCRdb's copy keeps in-frame clones and lacks some. The sample has some 410,000 clones; roughly 14% are singletons. Material for sequencing was naive CD4+ T cells from blood. These receptors all stem from a man younger than 40 in good health.

This chain connects TRBV7-2 to TRBJ1-2; D perhaps matches TRBD1 (5 bases). The CDR3 contains 13 residues. Trimming removed 0 bases from V and 8 bases from J, with 10 bases in between. The germline CDR1 and CDR2 sequences are SGHTA and FQGNSA. The CDR3 is CASSLARGVGYTF. The CDR3 DNA follows: TGTGCCAGCAGCTTAGCGCGAGGGGTAGGCTACACCTTC.

This clone was seen a handful of times. This chain links TRBV30 with TRBJ2-2; no clear D gene. CDR3 length: 14 amino acids. Per germline, CDR1 GTSNPN and CDR2 SVGIG (reference sequence). Trimming removed 3 bases at V and 5 bases at J, with 13 bases between. The CDR3 DNA reads TGTGCCTGGAGCCGTAGCACACTTACCGGGGAGCTGTTTTTT. This sequence encodes CAWSRSTLTGELFF.

This chain links TRBV25-1 with TRBJ2-2; 11 bases are a match to TRBD2. In germline, CDR1 is MGHDK, CDR2 SYGVNS. The junction had 10 bases not matched to a gene; V was cut back by 2 bases and J by 5 bases. CDR3 size: 18 residues. The CDR3 region is CASSETRLAGPFTGELFF. CDR3 nucleotide sequence: TGTGCCAGCAGTGAAACCCGACTAGCGGGGCCCTTTACCGGGGAGCTGTTTTTT.

This clone showed up just a few times. The chain recombines TRBV30 with TRBJ1-5, with D unresolved. The CDR3 totals 13 residues. Trimming stripped 4 bases from V and 6 bases from J, with 13 bases between. From germline, CDR1 is GTSNPN and CDR2 SVGIG (reference sequence). The CDR3 spells CAWKSTAGQPQHF. The CDR3 nucleotides are TGTGCCTGGAAATCGACGGCTGGTCAGCCCCAGCATTTT.

This clone was counted a few times. The V gene is TRBV5-4, the J gene TRBJ2-1, with D unclear. The CDR3 runs to 15 residues. Trimming took 4 bases from V and 2 from J, leaving 13 bases between them. Germline CDR1 SGHNT, CDR2 YYREEE (reference sequence). The CDR3 nucleotides are TGTGCCAGCAGCCTCAGGAGCTTTGCCTACAATGAGCAGTTCTTC. It translates to CASSLRSFAYNEQFF.

In its sample, this clone was seen a few times. V gene TRBV15 combines with J gene TRBJ1-5, with a tentative D call TRBD1 (5 bases). CDR3 length: 15 amino acids. V lost 0 bases and J 2 bases, leaving 8 bases between the germline ends. Germline CDR1 is LNHNV and CDR2 is YYDKDF (reference sequence). The CDR3 DNA reads TGTGCCACCAGCAGAGATTGGGACGGCAATCAGCCCCAGCATTTT. Protein product: CATSRDWDGNQPQHF.

The chain recombines TRBV7-9 with TRBJ2-3; 9 nucleotides align to TRBD2. Germline V gives CDR1 SEHNR, CDR2 FQNEAQ (reference sequence). The trim removed 1 base at V and 6 bases at J, leaving 5 bases unmatched. The CDR3 runs to 15 residues. The chain's CDR3 is CASSLDSGSRDTQYF. DNA for the CDR3: TGTGCCAGCAGCTTAGATAGCGGGAGTCGGGATACGCAGTATTTT.

This chain joins TRBV5-6 and TRBJ1-6; no definite D call. Germline V gene lookup returns CDR1 SGHDT and CDR2 YYEEEE. CDR3 length: 12 residues. The ends were cut back, 2 bases at V and 11 bases at J, with 8 bases in the middle. The CDR3 DNA is TGTGCCAGCAGCTTTGGTGGGCCACCCCTCCACTTT. It specifies CASSFGGPPLHF.

The table lists this clone with a few counts. The chain has TRBV9 and TRBJ2-3; weak D call: TRBD2 (5 bases). CDR3 length: 13 residues. V was cut by 3 bases and J by 3 bases, with 8 bases left in between. CDR1 and CDR2 from the germline V gene are SGDLS and YYNGEE. The CDR3 loop reads CASSAVATDTQYF. The CDR3 DNA follows: TGTGCCAGCAGCGCAGTAGCGACAGATACGCAGTATTTT.

The chain links TRBV9 to TRBJ2-3, with D unclear. Germline V gene data show CDR1 as SGDLS and CDR2 as YYNGEE. This CDR3 has 14 residues. V gave up 0 bases and J gave up 7 bases, with 12 bases separating them. The CDR3 loop is CASSVEASGHTQYF. CDR3 coding DNA: TGTGCCAGCAGCGTAGAGGCTTCCGGCCATACGCAGTATTTT.

The chain links TRBV15 to TRBJ1-1, with D possibly TRBD1 on 5 matching bases. V was clipped by 3 bases and J by 8 bases, with 13 bases between them. Germline loops: CDR1 LNHNV, CDR2 YYDKDF (reference sequence). CDR3 length equals 13 residues. The CDR3 is CATSRDLGTEAFF. DNA for the CDR3: TGTGCCACCAGCAGGGACCTCGGGACGGAAGCTTTCTTT.

The chain links TRBV15 to TRBJ2-3, with D possibly matching TRBD2 (5 bases). V was shortened by 5 bases and J by 4 bases, with 13 bases between the two germline ends. Germline values: CDR1 LNHNV, CDR2 YYDKDF (reference sequence). The CDR3 spans 14 residues. CDR3 sequence: CATSDHRGSDTQYF. CDR3 coding DNA: TGTGCCACCAGCGACCACCGGGGTTCAGATACGCAGTATTTT.

The chain has TRBV11-1 and TRBJ2-2, with a tentative D call TRBD1 (6 bases). Trimming took off 8 bases at V and 1 base at J, with 11 bases between the two ends. The V gene's germline CDR1 is SGHAT and CDR2 FQDESV (reference sequence). The length of the CDR3 is 14 residues. The CDR3 region is CASSRGRNTGELFF. As DNA, the CDR3 is TGTGCCAGCTCAAGGGGGAGGAACACCGGGGAGCTGTTTTTT.

This clone appeared a few times. The chain is built from TRBV30 and TRBJ2-4; D is perhaps TRBD2 (6 bases). This CDR3 comprises 14 residues. V dropped 1 base and J dropped 0 bases, with 7 bases sitting between them. Germline CDR1 and CDR2: GTSNPN and SVGIG (reference sequence). The CDR3 DNA reads as TGTGCCTGGAGTGAGGGACTAGCCAAAAACATTCAGTACTTC. Its translation is CAWSEGLAKNIQYF.

CDR3 coding DNA: TGTGCCAGCACCGTAGCTGGAGCGCACAATGAGCAGTTCTTC. As protein: CASTVAGAHNEQFF. This rearrangement joins TRBV6-5 to TRBJ2-1; unclear D gene. Between the trimmed V and J ends, which lost 7 bases and 5 bases, there was a span of 15 bases. The V gene's germline CDR1 is MNHEY and CDR2 SVGAGI. CDR3 length: 14 residues.

This clone has more than one count but fewer than ten. This chain joins TRBV29-1 and TRBJ1-1, with unresolved D. Deletions cut 4 bases from V and 3 bases from J, with 9 bases between. The CDR3 spans 12 residues. Germline CDR1 reads SQVTM; CDR2 reads ANQGSEA. DNA for the CDR3: TGCAGCGTTGTATACGTCCACACTGAAGCTTTCTTT. Amino acid sequence: CSVVYVHTEAFF.

This chain joins TRBV12-2 and TRBJ2-1; the table's D gene call, TRBD2, was not cross checked with the DNA. TRBV12-2 is flagged as a pseudogene. CDR3 size: 15 residues. The CDR3 sequence is CASRAVTQSYNEQFF. In DNA form, the CDR3 reads TGTGCAAGCCGAGCGGTAACTCAATCCTACAATGAGCAGTTCTTC.

The genes are TRBV28 and TRBJ1-2; D is unresolved. V gave up 1 base and J gave up 3 bases, with 3 bases separating them. Germline CDR1 is MDHEN and CDR2 is SYDVKM. This CDR3 spans 12 amino acids. The CDR3 loop reads CASSLSDYGYTF. DNA for the CDR3: TGTGCCAGCAGTTTATCCGACTATGGCTACACCTTC.

This clone has just a few counts. The genes are TRBV12-5 and TRBJ1-6; no clear D gene. Trimming took off 4 bases at V and 7 bases at J, with 8 bases between the two ends. Per the germline V gene, CDR1 is LGHNT and CDR2 is FRNRAP. The CDR3 is made up of 13 amino acids. The CDR3 sequence: CASGSLINSPLHF. The CDR3 region has the DNA TGTGCTAGTGGTTCACTCATCAATTCACCCCTCCACTTT.

The chain has TRBV29-1 and TRBJ2-5; no firm D call. Germline loops: CDR1 SQVTM, CDR2 ANQGSEA. The V and J ends lost 4 bases and 5 bases respectively, with 11 bases between them. The CDR3 totals 12 residues. This CDR3 is CSVVLMAETQYF. In nucleotides, the CDR3 is TGCAGCGTTGTTCTCATGGCGGAGACCCAGTACTTC.

A few counts support this clone. CDR3 sequence reads: CASSLGGILKNIQYF. CDR3 nucleotide sequence: TGTGCCAGCAGCTTAGGCGGTATCCTCAAAAACATTCAGTACTTC. The rearrangement joins TRBV13 to TRBJ2-4; D gene unclear. V shed 0 bases and J shed 3 bases, with 9 bases lying between them. The germline V gene encodes CDR1 PRHDT and CDR2 FYEKMQ (reference sequence). The CDR3 is 15 amino acids.

The V call is TRBV27, the J call TRBJ2-1; 7 bases line up with TRBD2. The CDR3 is made up of 16 amino acids. The V gene's germline CDR1 is MNHEY and CDR2 SMNVEV (reference sequence). Trimming removed 3 bases from V and 8 bases from J; junction bases left unmatched: 13. The CDR3 sequence is CASSLAGERLSHEQFF. DNA of the CDR3: TGTGCCAGCAGTTTGGCGGGAGAGAGACTTAGTCATGAGCAGTTCTTC.

The chain joins TRBV30 to TRBJ2-2, with 10 bases fitting TRBD1. V was pared by 2 bases and J by 6 bases, with 9 bases of the junction left unmatched. Germline CDR1 GTSNPN, CDR2 SVGIG (reference sequence). This CDR3 is built from 16 residues. In DNA, the CDR3 is TGTGCCTGGAGTTTTGGCGGGACAGGGGATCCCGGGGAGCTGTTTTTT. Amino acid sequence: CAWSFGGTGDPGELFF.

This chain uses TRBV10-3 with TRBJ2-3, with a possible D match to TRBD2 (6 bases). The CDR3 length is 15 residues. Trimming stripped 4 bases from V and 1 base from J, with 12 bases between. The germline V gene has CDR1 ENHRY and CDR2 SYGVKD. The CDR3 bases are TGTGCCATCAGTGTTTCGGGAGCGGGCACAGATACGCAGTATTTT. This sequence encodes CAISVSGAGTDTQYF.

This clone turned up a few times. The chain links TRBV9 to TRBJ2-5; TRBD2 might be the D (6 bases). CDR1 and CDR2 from the germline V gene are SGDLS and YYNGEE. This CDR3 is 15 amino acids long. The germline V and J ends were trimmed by 4 bases and 4 bases, with 17 bases remaining between them. The CDR3 nucleotides are TGTGCCAGCAGCCCCAATCTTGGGGACTTAGAGACCCAGTACTTC. It translates to CASSPNLGDLETQYF.

This clone was seen a handful of times. This chain connects TRBV7-3 to TRBJ1-2, with 10 bases identical to TRBD1. CDR3 length equals 13 residues. Germline V gene data show CDR1 as SGHTA and CDR2 as FQGTGA. J lost 7 bases, V lost 5 bases, and 4 bases had no gene match. CDR3 amino acids: CASSPTGGGGYTF. In nucleotides, the CDR3 is TGTGCCAGCAGCCCGACAGGGGGCGGTGGCTACACCTTC. Full variable domain (remainder filled in from reference TRBV7-3 and TRBJ1-2): GAGVSQTPSNKVTEKGKYVELRCDPISGHTALYWYRQSLGQGPEFLIYFQGTGAADDSGLPNDRFFAVRPEGSVSTLKIQRTERGDSAVYLCASSPTGGGGYTFGSGTRLTVV.

The chain joins TRBV2 to TRBJ2-1; D call uncertain. The CDR3 has 11 residues. Trimming cost V 5 bases and J 5 bases, with 4 bases left between them. Germline-derived CDR1 and CDR2 are SNHLY and FYNNEI. CDR3: CASSPNNEQFF. CDR3 in DNA: TGTGCCAGCAGTCCGAACAATGAGCAGTTCTTC.

A few counts support this clone. The chain links TRBV2 to TRBJ2-7; no definite D call. The CDR3 sequence is 11 residues long. V was shortened by 4 bases and J by 9 bases, with 10 bases between the two germline ends. Germline V gene sequence: CDR1 SNHLY, CDR2 FYNNEI. CDR3 amino acids: CASSAESRQYV. The CDR3 nucleotides read TGTGCCAGCAGTGCGGAGAGTAGGCAGTACGTC.

This clone was found a few times. The V gene is TRBV7-2, the J gene TRBJ2-4, with no clear D. Germline V gene data show CDR1 as SGHTA and CDR2 as FQGNSA. This CDR3 has 13 amino acids. The V and J ends lost 10 bases and 0 bases respectively, with 10 bases between them. The CDR3, as DNA: TGTGCCACCGGAGCCCTAGCCAAAAACATTCAGTACTTC. As protein: CATGALAKNIQYF.

The chain is built from TRBV25-1 and TRBJ1-1, with D tentatively TRBD1 (5 bases). Deletions cut 3 bases from V and 4 bases from J, with 9 bases between. Germline CDR1 reads MGHDK; CDR2 reads SYGVNS. CDR3 length: 13 amino acids. The CDR3 DNA sequence: TGTGCCAGCAGTGACCCAGGGAGCACTGAAGCTTTCTTT. Protein: CASSDPGSTEAFF.

The table lists this clone with a few counts. The chain joins TRBV6-1 to TRBJ1-5; 12 bases fit TRBD1. Per the germline V gene, CDR1 is MNHNS and CDR2 is SASEGT. The CDR3 consists of 16 residues. J gave up 6 bases and V 4 bases, and 7 bases lay outside the gene matches. The CDR3 region is CASSGPGQGAFQPQHF. As DNA, the CDR3 is TGTGCCAGCAGTGGCCCGGGACAGGGGGCTTTTCAGCCCCAGCATTTT.

This clone has more than one count but fewer than ten. The chain joins TRBV7-9 to TRBJ2-3; D may be TRBD2 (5 bases). V was cut by 2 bases and J by 0 bases, with 12 bases left in between. The germline V gene has CDR1 SEHNR and CDR2 FQNEAQ (reference sequence). The CDR3 length is 16 residues. Written as DNA, the CDR3 is TGTGCCAGCAGCTTAAAATGGCTAGCTAGCACAGATACGCAGTATTTT. Its protein is CASSLKWLASTDTQYF.